This is a list of T cell receptor beta chains from one sample in a study of control samples from healthy donors and cancer patients. Sequencing used immunoSEQ multiplex PCR; TCRdb keeps in-frame clones, though not all of them. The sample carries approximately 130,000 clones, approximately 87% recorded once. The sequenced material came from blood. These receptors were taken from a man aged 60 to 69 in good health. Both conserved end residues are part of each CDR3. A D gene is named only where the DNA matches it firmly. The size entry is marked missing in some rows and otherwise reads once, few, many or a size class.

CDR3 length,J gene,clone size,V gene,D gene,CDR3 protein,CDR3 DNA
12,TRBJ2-7,-,TRBV28,-,CASSRSSGEQYF,TGTGCCAGCAGCAGGTCCTCGGGCGAGCAGTACTTC
15,TRBJ1-4,-,TRBV27,-,CASTGSPATNEKLFF,TGTGCCAGCACGGGGTCCCCGGCAACTAATGAAAAACTGTTTTTT
12,TRBJ2-7,once,TRBV12-3/TRBV12-4,-,CASTLHRDEQYF,TGTGCCAGCACTTTACACAGGGACGAGCAGTACTTC
14,TRBJ2-5,-,TRBV11-2,-,CASSLDLAEKTQYF,TGTGCCAGCAGCTTAGATCTGGCGGAAAAGACCCAGTACTTC
18,TRBJ2-2,few,TRBV4-3,TRBD1,CASSQDQGGGWNTGELFF,TGCGCCAGCAGCCAAGATCAAGGGGGCGGGTGGAACACCGGGGAGCTGTTTTTT
12,TRBJ1-2,once,TRBV19,-,CASSWTAQGYTF,TGTGCCAGTAGTTGGACAGCCCAAGGCTACACCTTC
15,TRBJ1-4,-,TRBV6-5,TRBD1,CASRDGTGLNEKLFF,TGTGCCAGCAGGGATGGGACAGGGCTTAATGAAAAACTGTTTTTT
14,TRBJ2-5,-,TRBV18,-,CASSRGFGMETQYF,TGTGCCAGCTCACGAGGGTTTGGGATGGAGACCCAGTACTTC
13,TRBJ2-7,-,TRBV6-2/TRBV6-3,TRBD2,CASSLGTTWEQYF,TGTGCCAGCAGCCTCGGGACTACTTGGGAGCAGTACTTC
16,TRBJ2-2,once,TRBV7-8,-,CASSLLGTATSGELFF,TGTGCCAGCAGCCTTCTAGGGACCGCCACCAGCGGGGAGCTGTTTTTT
14,TRBJ1-6,-,TRBV5-5,-,CASSEGGNTGPLHF,TGTGCCAGCAGCGAGGGGGGGAACACAGGCCCCCTCCACTTT
16,TRBJ2-3,-,TRBV18,-,CASSPRKKASTDTQYF,TGTGCCAGCTCACCAAGGAAAAAGGCTAGCACAGATACGCAGTATTTT
13,TRBJ1-5,-,TRBV28,-,CASAGAGNQPQHF,TGTGCCTCAGCAGGGGCCGGCAATCAGCCCCAGCATTTT
14,TRBJ1-1,-,TRBV3-1/TRBV3-2,TRBD1,CASSRGTVLPEAFF,TGTGCCAGCAGCCGAGGGACAGTCCTACCCGAAGCTTTCTTT
15,TRBJ1-4,-,TRBV28,-,CASSAWGATNEKLFF,TGTGCCAGCAGCGCCTGGGGGGCAACTAATGAAAAACTGTTTTTT
13,TRBJ2-4,once,TRBV5-4,-,CASSLYWEDIQYF,TGTGCCAGCAGCTTGTATTGGGAGGACATTCAGTACTTC
15,TRBJ1-2,-,TRBV27,TRBD1,CASSIGQGGNYGYTF,TGTGCCAGCAGTATCGGACAGGGGGGAAACTATGGCTACACCTTC
14,TRBJ2-3,-,TRBV5-1,-,CASSLEGNTDTQYF,TGCGCCAGCAGCTTGGAGGGTAACACAGATACGCAGTATTTT
17,TRBJ1-4,-,TRBV28,TRBD1,CASSPPSGQGANEKLFF,TGTGCCAGCAGTCCCCCTTCGGGACAGGGGGCTAATGAAAAACTGTTTTTT
13,TRBJ1-1,-,TRBV24-1,TRBD1,CATTGTENTEAFF,TGTGCCACCACCGGGACAGAGAACACTGAAGCTTTCTTT
16,TRBJ1-5,-,TRBV4-1,TRBD1,CASSQGQGRSNQPQHF,TGCGCCAGCAGCCAAGGACAGGGGCGCAGCAATCAGCCCCAGCATTTT
19,TRBJ1-1,-,TRBV4-1,TRBD1,CASSQGRQGLTGMNTEAFF,TGCGCCAGCAGCCAAGGGAGACAGGGGCTTACGGGTATGAACACTGAAGCTTTCTTT
10,TRBJ2-7,-,TRBV20-1,-,CSASTYEQYF,TGCAGTGCTAGTACCTACGAGCAGTACTTC
14,TRBJ1-1,-,TRBV7-3,-,CASSEQGGGTEAFF,TGTGCCAGCAGCGAACAGGGCGGTGGCACTGAAGCTTTCTTT
16,TRBJ1-2,-,TRBV28,-,CASSFPGALLTMGYTF,TGTGCCAGCAGTTTCCCAGGGGCCCTCCTAACTATGGGCTACACCTTC